This T cell receptor (beta chain) derives from a study of CD8+ T cells in alopecia areata. Study-level results: Administration of tofacitinib significantly diminished scalp clonality and expanded CD8+ clones within the top 100. Especially in alopecia totalis/universalis, lesional scalp showed greater clonality than normal scalp did.

As concerns this clone: Its specificity is not known.

RNA extraction was followed by reverse transcription into cDNA, which acted as the sequencing template. Assay: immunoSEQ multiplex PCR; the TCRdb copy retains only in-frame clones and omits some. Of roughly 190,000 clones in the sample, 60% were seen once. Trimming took off 4 bases at V and 6 bases at J, with 17 bases between the two ends. The length of the CDR3 is 15 residues. Looked up from germline, CDR1 is SGHRS and CDR2 is YFSETQ. Treatment here: oral pan-JAK inhibitor, 5-10 mg twice daily. The sample consisted of CD4+ T cells sorted from blood, taken at week 4, from a patient treated with tofacitinib. This sequence was found in a human donor with alopecia areata. The rearrangement links TRBV5-1 to TRBJ2-1; possible D gene TRBD2, 5 bases. The CDR3 nucleotides are TGCGCCAGCAGCCCCCGAGTTAGTGAGGGCAATGAGCAGTTCTTC. It specifies CASSPRVSEGNEQFF. The entire variable domain, with the rest obtained from reference TRBV5-1 and TRBJ2-1, is as follows: KAGVTQTPRYLIKTRGQQVTLSCSPISGHRSVSWYQQTPGQGLQFLFEYFSETQRNKGNFPGRFSGRQFSNSRSEMNVSTLELGDSALYLCASSPRVSEGNEQFFGPGTRLTVL.